The T cell receptor (beta chain) described here comes from a study of control samples from healthy donors and cancer patients. Repertoires were generated with immunoSEQ multiplex PCR, while TCRdb's copy carries only in-frame clones and drops some. This table has some 120,000 clones, 80% to 90% appearing once. Trimming pared 4 bases from V and 3 bases from J, leaving 9 bases between. The CDR3 runs to 13 residues. Germline loops: CDR1 SGHDN, CDR2 FVKESK. This receptor was taken from a man aged 25-45 years in good health. V and J are TRBV14 and TRBJ1-1; D unresolved. Input material: blood. The CDR3: CASSLNRDTEAFF. CDR3 DNA: TGTGCCAGCAGCCTTAATCGGGACACTGAAGCTTTCTTT.